Below are 27 T cell receptor beta chains sequenced from a single sample in a study of T cell responses to AZD1222 COVID-19 vaccine. Using immunoSEQ multiplex PCR, the repertoire was profiled, and TCRdb retains in-frame clones only, with some absent. The sample has under 150,000 clones, about 93% seen once. The sequences come from peripheral blood, collected on day 0 of AZD1222 vaccination. These receptors were taken from an adult in good health.

The J gene is TRBJ2-3, the V gene TRBV9; D is perhaps TRBD2 (5 bases). The CDR3 spans 13 residues. Germline V gives CDR1 SGDLS, CDR2 YYNGEE. V lost 2 bases, J lost 6 bases, and 10 bases lay in between. CDR3 bases: TGTGCCAGCAGCGTGCCCTCGGGGGATACGCAGTATTTT. This encodes CASSVPSGDTQYF. The full variable domain, in which reference TRBV9 and TRBJ2-3 provide the parts outside the CDR3, is DSGVTQTPKHLITATGQRVTLRCSPRSGDLSVYWYQQSLDQGLQFLIQYYNGEERAKGNILERFSAQQFPDLHSELNLSSLELGDSALYFCASSVPSGDTQYFGPGTRLTVL.

V usage is TRBV6-5 and J usage is TRBJ1-1, with D unclear. There are 14 residues in the CDR3. The germline gives CDR1 MNHEY, CDR2 SVGAGI. Trimming removed 3 bases at V and 1 base at J, with 9 bases between. CDR3 bases: TGTGCCAGCAGTTATAATGGGGAGAACACTGAAGCTTTCTTT. Protein: CASSYNGENTEAFF.

J is TRBJ1-4 and V is TRBV14, with D hard to call. Trimming shortened V by 1 base and J by 10 bases, and 10 bases separated the two germline ends. Per the germline V gene, CDR1 is SGHDN and CDR2 is FVKESK. The CDR3 is 13 residues long. Here the CDR3 reads CASSQVGSGKLFF. CDR3 bases: TGTGCCAGCAGCCAAGTCGGTAGCGGAAAACTGTTTTTT.

The rearrangement uses TRBV4-1 and TRBJ2-7; D gene uncertain. CDR3 size: 14 residues. Trimming took 4 bases from V and 2 from J, leaving 12 bases between them. Germline CDR1 and CDR2: MGHRA and YSYEKL. The CDR3 region is CASSLRAPTYEQYF. The CDR3 DNA is TGCGCCAGCAGCCTTCGGGCCCCTACCTACGAGCAGTACTTC.

This chain uses TRBV18 with TRBJ1-3; D unresolved. Between the trimmed V and J ends, which lost 2 bases and 0 bases, there was a span of 8 bases. The CDR3 spans 15 residues. CDR1 and CDR2 from the germline V gene are KGHSH and LQKENI. The CDR3 DNA follows: TGTGCCAGCTCACCATTGAAACGCTCTGGAAACACCATATATTTT. Translated: CASSPLKRSGNTIYF. The whole variable domain, filled in from reference TRBV18 and TRBJ1-3, reads NAGVMQNPRHLVRRRGQEARLRCSPMKGHSHVYWYRQLPEEGLKFMVYLQKENIIDESGMPKERFSAEFPKEGPSILRIQQVVRGDSAAYFCASSPLKRSGNTIYFGEGSWLTVV.

The chain uses TRBV5-4 and TRBJ2-3, with TRBD1 matching 8 bases. The germline gives CDR1 SGHNT, CDR2 YYREEE (reference sequence). Trimming removed 4 bases from V and 1 base from J; junction bases left unmatched: 11. The CDR3 totals 17 residues. CDR3 amino acids: CASSDPDRGGRTDTQYF. For the CDR3, the DNA is TGTGCCAGCAGCGATCCCGACAGGGGCGGTCGCACAGATACGCAGTATTTT.

The CDR3: CASSLTSSYEQYF. Written as DNA, the CDR3 is TGTGCCAGCAGCCTAACTAGTTCCTACGAGCAGTACTTC. The gene calls are TRBV3-1 (or the pseudogene TRBV3-2) and TRBJ2-7; possible D gene TRBD2, 5 bases. The CDR3 sequence is 13 residues long. Germline lookup yields CDR1 LGHDT and CDR2 YNNKEL (reference sequence). The germline V and J ends were trimmed by 4 bases and 1 base, with 8 bases remaining between them.

The chain's CDR3 is CAISAQLEFSTDTQYF. DNA of the CDR3: TGTGCCATCAGTGCCCAGCTAGAGTTTAGCACAGATACGCAGTATTTT. The rearrangement links TRBV10-3 to TRBJ2-3, with D unresolved. The CDR3 length is 16 residues. The germline V gene has CDR1 ENHRY and CDR2 SYGVKD. V lost 4 bases to trimming and J lost 0 bases, with 14 bases between them.

The CDR3, as DNA: TGTGCCTTCAAGGGAGAAGGGAGAGAGACCCAGTACTTC. Translated, it gives CAFKGEGRETQYF. This sequence joins TRBV5-4 and TRBJ2-5; maybe TRBD2 (5 bases). V lost 10 bases and J lost 4, with 17 bases in between. This CDR3 spans 13 amino acids. Per the germline V gene, CDR1 is SGHNT and CDR2 is YYREEE (reference sequence).

The chain uses TRBV19 and TRBJ2-2; 8 bases fit TRBD1. V lost 8 bases, J lost 4 bases, and 9 bases stayed unmatched. CDR3 length equals 15 residues. Germline lookup yields CDR1 LNHDA and CDR2 SQIVND (reference sequence). The CDR3 nucleotides read TGTGCCAGTCTAGGTGGACAGGGACTCACCGGGGAGCTGTTTTTT. Protein product: CASLGGQGLTGELFF.

This sequence joins TRBV30 and TRBJ1-5, with D hard to call. Trimming left V 2 bases short and J 0 bases short, with 14 bases between. The CDR3 has 16 amino acids. CDR1 GTSNPN and CDR2 SVGIG come from the germline V gene (reference sequence). DNA for the CDR3: TGTGCCTGGAGTATCGGCGGAATGTATAGCAATCAGCCCCAGCATTTT. Its translation: CAWSIGGMYSNQPQHF.

The chain is built from TRBV5-1 and TRBJ1-2; D is ambiguous. The V and J ends lost 0 bases and 6 bases respectively, with 9 bases between them. Germline loops: CDR1 SGHRS, CDR2 YFSETQ. This CDR3 region has 13 residues. CDR3 residues: CASSLVVGDGYTF. CDR3 nucleotides: TGCGCCAGCAGCTTGGTGGTCGGGGATGGCTACACCTTC.

This chain links TRBV10-2 with TRBJ1-5; 8 bases are shared with TRBD1. The ends lost 4 bases at V and 3 bases at J; junction bases unmatched: 5. Germline loops: CDR1 WSHSY, CDR2 SAAADI. There are 15 residues in the CDR3. The chain's CDR3 is CASSGDRLYNQPQHF. Here the CDR3 DNA reads TGCGCCAGCAGTGGGGACAGGCTATACAATCAGCCCCAGCATTTT.

The CDR3 DNA sequence: TGTGCCAGCAGTGAGGGGTGGCAGCCCCAGCATTTT. It encodes CASSEGWQPQHF. The V and J genes are TRBV2 and TRBJ1-5, with unresolved D. Germline lookup yields CDR1 SNHLY and CDR2 FYNNEI. The CDR3 sequence is 12 residues long. V lost 3 bases and J lost 7, with 7 bases in between.

The chain employs TRBV7-2 and TRBJ2-7; D is uncertain. Germline V gives CDR1 SGHTA, CDR2 FQGNSA. The ends were cut back, 4 bases at V and 2 bases at J, with 6 bases in the middle. This CDR3 is 12 amino acids long. This CDR3 reads CASSSGPYEQYF. DNA for the CDR3: TGTGCCAGCAGCTCCGGGCCCTACGAGCAGTACTTC.

The rearrangement links TRBV7-3 to TRBJ2-2, with D possibly being TRBD1 (6 bases). CDR3 length equals 17 residues. The V end lost 0 bases, the J end lost 6 bases, and 17 bases lay between the germline ends. In germline, CDR1 is SGHTA, CDR2 FQGTGA. The CDR3 loop is CASSLTRAGALSGELFF. CDR3 in DNA: TGTGCCAGCAGCTTAACTCGGGCAGGGGCATTGTCCGGGGAGCTGTTTTTT.

In its sample, this clone was seen a few times. V is TRBV14 and J is TRBJ1-2; 8 positions match TRBD1. The CDR3 runs 13 residues. From germline, CDR1 is SGHDN and CDR2 FVKESK. Germline trimming cut 0 bases from V and 11 bases from J; bases unmatched to any gene: 5. Written as DNA, the CDR3 is TGTGCCAGCAGCCAAGATCGGAGACAGGGGTACACCTTC. This sequence encodes CASSQDRRQGYTF.

The chain joins TRBV29-1 to TRBJ1-2, with D unclear. The V end was cut by 4 bases, the J end by 3 bases, with 15 bases between. This CDR3 contains 14 residues. CDR1 is SQVTM and CDR2 is ANQGSEA in the germline V gene. The CDR3 DNA sequence: TGCAGCGTTGTTTACAGCCATATGGACTATGGCTACACCTTC. Amino acids: CSVVYSHMDYGYTF. Together with reference TRBV29-1 and TRBJ1-2, the CDR3 gives the full variable domain: SAVISQKPSRDICQRGTSLTIQCQVDSQVTMMFWYRQQPGQSLTLIATANQGSEATYESGFVIDKFPISRPNLTFSTLTVSNMSPEDSSIYLCSVVYSHMDYGYTFGSGTRLTVV.

The chain is built from TRBV10-3 and TRBJ2-3; 11 bases agree with TRBD2. This CDR3 region has 15 residues. V was pared by 3 bases and J by 2 bases, with 1 base of the junction left unmatched. Germline CDR1 ENHRY, CDR2 SYGVKD. CDR3 region: CAISELAGDTDTQYF. CDR3 bases: TGTGCCATCAGTGAACTAGCGGGAGACACAGATACGCAGTATTTT.

The rearrangement joins TRBV3-1 (or the pseudogene TRBV3-2) to TRBJ1-1, with a possible D match to TRBD1 (5 bases). The CDR3 extends over 14 amino acids. Trimming pared 7 bases from V and 10 bases from J, leaving 22 bases between. Germline-derived CDR1 and CDR2 are LGHDT and YNNKEL (reference sequence). The CDR3 loop reads CASNASHPGGRAFF. The CDR3 DNA follows: TGTGCCAGCAATGCATCGCACCCGGGGGGTCGAGCTTTCTTT.

This sequence joins TRBV7-2 and TRBJ2-3; 15 bases align to TRBD2. Germline CDR1 SGHTA, CDR2 FQGNSA. This CDR3 has 15 amino acids. V lost 4 bases to trimming and J lost 7 bases; unmatched junction nucleotides: 3. The CDR3 bases are TGTGCCAGCAGCTGGGGACTAGCGGGGGGAAATACGCAGTATTTT. Protein product: CASSWGLAGGNTQYF.

V and J are TRBV2 and TRBJ2-7, with a weak D call TRBD1 (6 bases). CDR3 length equals 13 residues. In germline, CDR1 is SNHLY, CDR2 FYNNEI. V lost 10 bases and J lost 4, with 17 bases in between. As DNA, the CDR3 is TGTGCCAAAGGGAGCAGACAGGCGTACGAGCAGTACTTC. It specifies CAKGSRQAYEQYF.

The chain combines TRBV3-1 (or the pseudogene TRBV3-2) with TRBJ1-4; TRBD1 matches at 9 bases. Looked up from germline, CDR1 is LGHDT and CDR2 is YNNKEL (reference sequence). CDR3 length equals 16 residues. Trimming at V came to 6 bases and at J to 5 bases, leaving 10 bases not matched to a gene. This CDR3 reads CASSKSTGTGNEKLFF. DNA of the CDR3: TGTGCCAGCAGTAAATCTACCGGGACAGGGAATGAAAAACTGTTTTTT.

J is TRBJ1-1 and V is TRBV27; D is perhaps TRBD1 (5 bases). Trimming removed 4 bases at V and 2 bases at J, with 11 bases between. Germline V lookup: CDR1 MNHEY, CDR2 SMNVEV (reference sequence). CDR3 size: 14 residues. The DNA for the CDR3 is TGTGCCAGCAGTTACAGGAGAACTAACACTGAAGCTTTCTTT. It encodes CASSYRRTNTEAFF.

The rearrangement links TRBV27 to TRBJ2-2, with TRBD2 identical over 10 bases. Trimming at V came to 4 bases and at J to 3 bases, leaving 8 bases not matched to a gene. This CDR3 has 17 amino acids. The germline gives CDR1 MNHEY, CDR2 SMNVEV (reference sequence). The CDR3 is CASSSYLAGDDTGELFF. CDR3 DNA sequence: TGTGCCAGCAGTTCCTATCTAGCGGGAGACGACACCGGGGAGCTGTTTTTT.

This rearrangement joins TRBV5-1 to TRBJ2-3; a weak D match, TRBD1 (5 bases). CDR3 length: 13 amino acids. Between the trimmed V and J ends, which lost 3 bases and 6 bases, there was a span of 11 bases. The germline V gene has CDR1 SGHRS and CDR2 YFSETQ. In DNA form, the CDR3 reads TGCGCCAGCAGCTCCCAGGGTCACGATACGCAGTATTTT. Its protein is CASSSQGHDTQYF.

The chain recombines TRBV6-2 or TRBV6-3 with TRBJ2-6, with D unclear. Trimming cost V 4 bases and J 4 bases, with 11 bases left between them. Germline V gives CDR1 MNHEY, CDR2 SVGEGT. The CDR3 runs 15 residues. CDR3 coding DNA: TGTGCCAGCAGTTCTCGGCTGCTCGGGGCCAACGTCCTGACTTTC. Translation: CASSSRLLGANVLTF.